One and the same sample provided the 8 T cell receptor beta chains below, sequenced in a study of cytomegalovirus exposure and HLA in healthy donors. 60 Vbeta and 13 Jbeta primers were used in PCR. Assay used: immunoSEQ multiplex PCR; TCRdb lists only in-frame clones, some missing. The sample lists 90,000 to 130,000 clones, approximately 83% occurring once. The sample was PBMCs. Source of these receptors: a man between 40 and 49 years old in good health and CMV-seronegative.

This chain uses TRBV28 with TRBJ2-3; D remains ambiguous. The CDR3 has 13 amino acids. Germline V CDR1 and CDR2: MDHEN, SYDVKM. Trimming took 11 bases from V and 1 from J, leaving 13 bases between them. CDR3 protein: CAAEGSRTDTQYF. The CDR3, as DNA: TGTGCCGCGGAAGGTTCCCGCACAGATACGCAGTATTTT.

The chain recombines TRBV27 with TRBJ2-1; 11 bases match TRBD2. CDR1 and CDR2 (germline): MNHEY, SMNVEV (reference sequence). The ends lost 0 bases at V and 4 bases at J; junction bases unmatched: 2. The CDR3 has 16 amino acids. The CDR3 loop is CASSLSGTSGYNEQFF. The CDR3 DNA sequence: TGTGCCAGCAGTTTATCCGGGACTAGCGGATACAATGAGCAGTTCTTC.

The V call is TRBV28, the J call TRBJ2-5; weak D call: TRBD2 (6 bases). V was cut by 5 bases and J by 1 base, with 11 bases left in between. The CDR3 has 14 amino acids. The germline gives CDR1 MDHEN, CDR2 SYDVKM. The CDR3 region is CASSLGTSQETQYF. The CDR3 bases are TGTGCCAGCAGTCTGGGGACTTCCCAAGAGACCCAGTACTTC.

The chain carries TRBV5-4 and TRBJ2-5; 11 bases align to TRBD2. The CDR3 is 15 amino acids. V lost 1 base and J lost 6; bases outside the gene matches: 5. Germline CDR1 is SGHNT and CDR2 is YYREEE (reference sequence). The CDR3 region has the DNA TGTGCCAGCAGCTTGAGTAGCGGGGGGGCACAGACCCAGTACTTC. It translates to CASSLSSGGAQTQYF.

The J gene is TRBJ1-2, the V gene TRBV5-1; 7 nucleotides align to TRBD1. J gave up 0 bases and V 2 bases, and 4 bases lay outside the gene matches. The CDR3 is 15 residues long. Germline loops: CDR1 SGHRS, CDR2 YFSETQ. CDR3 region: CASSLRTGTNYGYTF. For the CDR3, the DNA is TGCGCCAGCAGCTTAAGGACAGGAACTAACTATGGCTACACCTTC.

The genes are TRBV29-1 and TRBJ1-2, with unresolved D. The germline V and J ends were trimmed by 3 bases and 2 bases, with 16 bases remaining between them. This CDR3 has 15 amino acids. The germline CDR1 and CDR2 sequences are SQVTM and ANQGSEA. The CDR3 bases are TGCAGCGTTGAGAGGGCAAACAGCGCAAACTATGGCTACACCTTC. It specifies CSVERANSANYGYTF. Drawing the rest from reference TRBV29-1 and TRBJ1-2, the complete variable domain is SAVISQKPSRDICQRGTSLTIQCQVDSQVTMMFWYRQQPGQSLTLIATANQGSEATYESGFVIDKFPISRPNLTFSTLTVSNMSPEDSSIYLCSVERANSANYGYTFGSGTRLTVV.

The chain carries TRBV6-5 and TRBJ2-5, with D tentatively TRBD2 (5 bases). This CDR3 has 14 residues. CDR1 and CDR2 (germline): MNHEY, SVGAGI. Trimming shortened V by 5 bases and J by 3 bases, and 13 bases separated the two germline ends. CDR3 sequence reads: CASSRVGVKETQYF. CDR3 sequence (DNA): TGTGCCAGCAGTCGGGTCGGGGTGAAAGAGACCCAGTACTTC.

Here the CDR3 reads CASNLNRGNYGYTF. The DNA for the CDR3 is TGTGCCAGCAACCTCAACAGGGGGAACTATGGCTACACCTTC. The chain carries TRBV2 and TRBJ1-2, with 8 bases that match TRBD1. The CDR3 sequence is 14 residues long. V shed 7 bases and J 2 bases; nucleotides not matched to a gene: 6. CDR1 and CDR2 from the germline V gene are SNHLY and FYNNEI. Drawing the rest from reference TRBV2 and TRBJ1-2, the complete variable domain is EPEVTQTPSHQVTQMGQEVILRCVPISNHLYFYWYRQILGQKVEFLVSFYNNEISEKSEIFDDQFSVERPDGSNFTLKIRSTKLEDSAMYFCASNLNRGNYGYTFGSGTRLTVV.